A selection of T cell receptor beta chains follows, all from one sample in a study of graft-versus-host responses after intestinal transplantation. Sequencing used immunoSEQ multiplex PCR; TCRdb keeps in-frame clones, though not all of them. This sample carries about 120,000 clones, approximately 92% of them seen once, and the ten largest clones take around 0.12%. Antigen specificity for these receptors is unknown. This specimen consisted of unstimulated CD4+ T cells sorted from spleen or lymph node cells, obtained before intestinal transplant. The receptors originated from a human donor who received an intestinal transplant. The CDR3 runs from the conserved cysteine through the conserved F or W. The D gene is left open where the match is weak. A row's size may be missing; if present it is once, few, many or a size class.

cdr3_nt: TGTGCCTGGAGTGCCCGACTAGGCGATGGCTACACCTTC
cdr3_aa: CAWSARLGDGYTF
clone_size: -
j_call: TRBJ1-2
v_call: TRBV30
d_call: -

cdr3_nt: TGTGCTAGCAGCTTACTAGCGGGTGCCGAGACCCAGTACTTC
cdr3_aa: CASSLLAGAETQYF
clone_size: -
j_call: TRBJ2-5
v_call: TRBV7-7
d_call: TRBD2

cdr3_nt: TGTGCCAGCAGCTTAATATCCCAACCCATAGGCAGCTCCTACAATGAGCAGTTCTTC
cdr3_aa: CASSLISQPIGSSYNEQFF
clone_size: -
j_call: TRBJ2-1
v_call: TRBV7-3
d_call: -

cdr3_nt: TGTGCCAGCAGGGGACAGGGGGCAAGTCGAGGACAGCCCCAGCATTTT
cdr3_aa: CASRGQGASRGQPQHF
clone_size: -
j_call: TRBJ1-5
v_call: TRBV28
d_call: TRBD1

cdr3_nt: TGTGCCAGCAATCTTGACGCTTACAATGAGCAGTTCTTC
cdr3_aa: CASNLDAYNEQFF
clone_size: -
j_call: TRBJ2-1
v_call: TRBV2
d_call: -

cdr3_nt: TGTGCCAGCAGCGCCTCCGGGACACCAAACTATAGCTACACCTTC
cdr3_aa: CASSASGTPNYSYTF
clone_size: -
j_call: TRBJ1-2
v_call: TRBV9
d_call: -

cdr3_nt: TGTGCCAGCAGTTTTTTCTCACCGGGGACGGGCCCCGAGCAGTACTTC
cdr3_aa: CASSFFSPGTGPEQYF
clone_size: -
j_call: TRBJ2-7
v_call: TRBV28
d_call: -

cdr3_nt: TGTGCCAGCGTGGTTGACAGGCGTTATGCGGAGACCCAGTACTTC
cdr3_aa: CASVVDRRYAETQYF
clone_size: -
j_call: TRBJ2-5
v_call: TRBV6-6
d_call: -

cdr3_nt: TGTGCCAGCAGTGGAGCTACAGGGGGAGATACGCAGTATTTT
cdr3_aa: CASSGATGGDTQYF
clone_size: -
j_call: TRBJ2-3
v_call: TRBV6-1
d_call: TRBD1

cdr3_nt: TGTGCCAGTAGTATTCGGGCAGGGAGATCAGATACGCAGTATTTT
cdr3_aa: CASSIRAGRSDTQYF
clone_size: -
j_call: TRBJ2-3
v_call: TRBV19
d_call: -

cdr3_nt: TGTGCCATCACTGGCGGTCAAACCAATGAGCAGTTCTTC
cdr3_aa: CAITGGQTNEQFF
clone_size: once
j_call: TRBJ2-1
v_call: TRBV10-3
d_call: -

cdr3_nt: TGTGCCAGCAGTTATGGAGACCTAAGCTCCTACGAGCAGTACTTC
cdr3_aa: CASSYGDLSSYEQYF
clone_size: -
j_call: TRBJ2-7
v_call: TRBV28
d_call: -

cdr3_nt: TGTGCCAGCAGCCGAATTACTACGGGGCCCCAGCATTTT
cdr3_aa: CASSRITTGPQHF
clone_size: -
j_call: TRBJ1-5
v_call: TRBV6-5
d_call: -

cdr3_nt: TGTGCCAGCAGTAAGGTGACAGGGGCTGAGCAGTTCTTC
cdr3_aa: CASSKVTGAEQFF
clone_size: -
j_call: TRBJ2-1
v_call: TRBV6-1
d_call: TRBD1

cdr3_nt: TGTGCCAGCAGACTCCCGGGAAACACCATATATTTT
cdr3_aa: CASRLPGNTIYF
clone_size: -
j_call: TRBJ1-3
v_call: TRBV6-6
d_call: -

cdr3_nt: TGCGCCAGCAGCTTGAAATGGGCAGTTTCTAGCACAGATACGCAGTATTTT
cdr3_aa: CASSLKWAVSSTDTQYF
clone_size: -
j_call: TRBJ2-3
v_call: TRBV5-1
d_call: -

cdr3_nt: TGTGCCAGCTCACCCCCGGGACTAGCGGGAGGGCCGGCCAAAAACATTCAGTACTTC
cdr3_aa: CASSPPGLAGGPAKNIQYF
clone_size: once
j_call: TRBJ2-4
v_call: TRBV18
d_call: TRBD2

cdr3_nt: TGTGCCAGCAGAGAGGGACGGACCACTGAAGCTTTCTTT
cdr3_aa: CASREGRTTEAFF
clone_size: -
j_call: TRBJ1-1
v_call: TRBV6-5
d_call: -

cdr3_nt: TGTGCCAGCTCACCGGGTAGGGTGAGCTCCTACGAGCAGTACTTC
cdr3_aa: CASSPGRVSSYEQYF
clone_size: -
j_call: TRBJ2-7
v_call: TRBV18
d_call: -

cdr3_nt: TGCGCCAGCAGTGAGTACAGGGATGGTGGCGAGCAGTACTTC
cdr3_aa: CASSEYRDGGEQYF
clone_size: -
j_call: TRBJ2-7
v_call: TRBV10-1
d_call: -

cdr3_nt: TGTGCCAGCAGTCGTGGACAGTCCAACACCGGGGAGCTGTTTTTT
cdr3_aa: CASSRGQSNTGELFF
clone_size: once
j_call: TRBJ2-2
v_call: TRBV6-5
d_call: -

cdr3_nt: TGCAGCGTGGACAGGGGCCCCCAAGAGACCCAGTACTTC
cdr3_aa: CSVDRGPQETQYF
clone_size: -
j_call: TRBJ2-5
v_call: TRBV29-1
d_call: TRBD1

cdr3_nt: TGTGCCAGCAGCTTAGCACAGGGGATAAGTGAGCAGTTCTTC
cdr3_aa: CASSLAQGISEQFF
clone_size: once
j_call: TRBJ2-1
v_call: TRBV11-3
d_call: TRBD1

cdr3_nt: TGTGCCAGCAGCTTAGATGGGACAGCCCTCTATGGCTACACCTTC
cdr3_aa: CASSLDGTALYGYTF
clone_size: -
j_call: TRBJ1-2
v_call: TRBV7-9
d_call: TRBD1

cdr3_nt: TGTGCCAGCAGTTCCACAGGGAGGATTAACACCGGGGAGCTGTTTTTT
cdr3_aa: CASSSTGRINTGELFF
clone_size: once
j_call: TRBJ2-2
v_call: TRBV11-2
d_call: -

cdr3_nt: TGTGCCAGCAGCTTTGTAGCGGGAGGTGGGAATGAGCAGTTCTTC
cdr3_aa: CASSFVAGGGNEQFF
clone_size: -
j_call: TRBJ2-1
v_call: TRBV7-6
d_call: TRBD2

cdr3_nt: TGCGCCAGCAGCTTTGCCGGGAGCATGGACACTGAAGCTTTCTTT
cdr3_aa: CASSFAGSMDTEAFF
clone_size: -
j_call: TRBJ1-1
v_call: TRBV5-1
d_call: -

cdr3_nt: TGTGCCACCAGCAGAGACCCAAGCCACAATGAGCAGTTCTTC
cdr3_aa: CATSRDPSHNEQFF
clone_size: -
j_call: TRBJ2-1
v_call: TRBV15
d_call: -

cdr3_nt: TGTGCCAGTAGTACGACAGAGCGCGAGCAGTACTTC
cdr3_aa: CASSTTEREQYF
clone_size: -
j_call: TRBJ2-7
v_call: TRBV19
d_call: -

cdr3_nt: TGTGCCATCTCCAGAGTAGCCGTCTACGAGCAGTACTTC
cdr3_aa: CAISRVAVYEQYF
clone_size: -
j_call: TRBJ2-7
v_call: TRBV11-2
d_call: -

cdr3_nt: TGCGCCAGCAGCACGGGACAGTCAACCTACGAGCAGTACTTC
cdr3_aa: CASSTGQSTYEQYF
clone_size: -
j_call: TRBJ2-7
v_call: TRBV5-1
d_call: TRBD1

cdr3_nt: TGTGCCACCAGCAACCAGTTGAATCAGCCCCAGCATTTT
cdr3_aa: CATSNQLNQPQHF
clone_size: once
j_call: TRBJ1-5
v_call: TRBV15
d_call: -

cdr3_nt: TGCGCCAGCAGCTTGGTTTCAGGGGAAGAGACCCAGTACTTC
cdr3_aa: CASSLVSGEETQYF
clone_size: -
j_call: TRBJ2-5
v_call: TRBV5-1
d_call: -

cdr3_nt: TGTGCCAGCAGTTTCCGGACAGGCGGCAACACCGGGGAGCTGTTTTTT
cdr3_aa: CASSFRTGGNTGELFF
clone_size: -
j_call: TRBJ2-2
v_call: TRBV6-5
d_call: TRBD1

cdr3_nt: TGTGCCTGGAGCTCCGAGGGAGGACCCTACGAGCAGTACTTC
cdr3_aa: CAWSSEGGPYEQYF
clone_size: -
j_call: TRBJ2-7
v_call: TRBV30
d_call: -

cdr3_nt: TGTGCCAGCAGTGATAAGGGGGTCAGCACTGAAGCTTTCTTT
cdr3_aa: CASSDKGVSTEAFF
clone_size: -
j_call: TRBJ1-1
v_call: TRBV2
d_call: -

cdr3_nt: TGTGCCAGCTCACCATGGGGCGGGAGTAGTTACGAGCAGTACTTC
cdr3_aa: CASSPWGGSSYEQYF
clone_size: -
j_call: TRBJ2-7
v_call: TRBV18
d_call: TRBD2

cdr3_nt: TGTGCCAGCATGACGGGGCGGCGTGATGCGGAAGCTTTCTTT
cdr3_aa: CASMTGRRDAEAFF
clone_size: -
j_call: TRBJ1-1
v_call: TRBV6-5
d_call: -

cdr3_nt: TGCGCCAGCAGTGAGTTCGGACTAGAGTCCTACGAGCAGTACTTC
cdr3_aa: CASSEFGLESYEQYF
clone_size: -
j_call: TRBJ2-7
v_call: TRBV10-1
d_call: TRBD2

cdr3_nt: TGTGCCAGCAGTGACCCCGTCAGCAGCGAAAAACTGTTTTTT
cdr3_aa: CASSDPVSSEKLFF
clone_size: -
j_call: TRBJ1-4
v_call: TRBV6-4
d_call: -

cdr3_nt: TGTGCCAGCAGCTTTGAGGGACCAGAGACCCAGTACTTC
cdr3_aa: CASSFEGPETQYF
clone_size: -
j_call: TRBJ2-5
v_call: TRBV7-9
d_call: -

cdr3_nt: TGTGCCAGCAGTTATGGAGGACAGGGAAGCACTGAAGCTTTCTTT
cdr3_aa: CASSYGGQGSTEAFF
clone_size: -
j_call: TRBJ1-1
v_call: TRBV28
d_call: TRBD1

cdr3_nt: TGTGCCAGCAGGGGACTCACCTCTAACTATGGCTACACCTTC
cdr3_aa: CASRGLTSNYGYTF
clone_size: -
j_call: TRBJ1-2
v_call: TRBV7-2
d_call: -

cdr3_nt: TGTGCCAGTAGTATACTCCAGGGATACGAGCAGTACTTC
cdr3_aa: CASSILQGYEQYF
clone_size: -
j_call: TRBJ2-7
v_call: TRBV19
d_call: -

cdr3_nt: TGTGCCAGCAGCCACTCGGGTAGGGACAATGAGCAGTTCTTC
cdr3_aa: CASSHSGRDNEQFF
clone_size: once
j_call: TRBJ2-1
v_call: TRBV4-2
d_call: -

cdr3_nt: TGCAGCGTTGGATATCAGGGCTCCTACGAGCAGTACTTC
cdr3_aa: CSVGYQGSYEQYF
clone_size: -
j_call: TRBJ2-7
v_call: TRBV29-1
d_call: -

cdr3_nt: TGTGCCAGCAGCTCCCAGCGGGCGTACAATGAGCAGTTCTTC
cdr3_aa: CASSSQRAYNEQFF
clone_size: -
j_call: TRBJ2-1
v_call: TRBV5-5
d_call: -

cdr3_nt: TGTGCCAGCAGCCCAAGAGGAAATTTCGATGGCTACACCTTC
cdr3_aa: CASSPRGNFDGYTF
clone_size: -
j_call: TRBJ1-2
v_call: TRBV27
d_call: -

cdr3_nt: TGTGCCAGCAGTGAACTGGGCCTGGGGACCTACAATGAGCAGTTCTTC
cdr3_aa: CASSELGLGTYNEQFF
clone_size: -
j_call: TRBJ2-1
v_call: TRBV2
d_call: -

cdr3_nt: TGTGCTAGTGGTTTGGTAGTCCGGACGGACTCCTACAATGAGCAGTTCTTC
cdr3_aa: CASGLVVRTDSYNEQFF
clone_size: -
j_call: TRBJ2-1
v_call: TRBV12-5
d_call: -

cdr3_nt: TGTGCCAGCAGCCAAGTACCAGGGGGTAAGAACACCGGGGAGCTGTTTTTT
cdr3_aa: CASSQVPGGKNTGELFF
clone_size: once
j_call: TRBJ2-2
v_call: TRBV4-2
d_call: TRBD1

cdr3_nt: TGTGCCAGCACCCGGAGGGGGCAAAAGGAGACCCAGTACTTC
cdr3_aa: CASTRRGQKETQYF
clone_size: -
j_call: TRBJ2-5
v_call: TRBV28
d_call: -

cdr3_nt: TGTGCCAGCAGTTATGTGGTGGGGGGGGCGACCCAGTACTTC
cdr3_aa: CASSYVVGGATQYF
clone_size: -
j_call: TRBJ2-5
v_call: TRBV28
d_call: -

cdr3_nt: TGTGCCAGCATCCCTCGGGGGGCTGGGATTTACGAGCAGTACTTC
cdr3_aa: CASIPRGAGIYEQYF
clone_size: -
j_call: TRBJ2-7
v_call: TRBV11-1
d_call: -